One sample yielded the 5 T cell receptor beta chains listed below, sequenced in a study of cytomegalovirus exposure and HLA in healthy donors. 13 Jbeta primers and 60 Vbeta primers were used for the PCR. Profiling relied on immunoSEQ multiplex PCR, and the TCRdb table lists in-frame clones only, not all of them. The sample carries 100,000 to 150,000 clones, around 80% recorded once. The sample taken for sequencing was PBMCs. The receptor set was obtained from a female donor in good health and CMV-seronegative.

The chain couples TRBV9 to TRBJ2-1, with 13 positions matching TRBD2. J was trimmed by 2 bases and V by 0 bases; bases with no gene match: 8. Germline CDR1 and CDR2: SGDLS and YYNGEE. The CDR3 has 19 amino acids. The DNA for the CDR3 is TGTGCCAGCAGCGTAGCTACGGGGACTAGCGGGACAGCCTACAATGAGCAGTTCTTC. Protein: CASSVATGTSGTAYNEQFF.

CDR3 protein: CASKLTGNQPQHF. The CDR3 DNA is TGTGCCAGCAAGTTGACAGGAAATCAGCCCCAGCATTTT. The chain links TRBV6-1 to TRBJ1-5; maybe TRBD1 (6 bases). Germline CDR1 and CDR2: MNHNS and SASEGT. The CDR3 has 13 residues. V lost 7 bases, J lost 4 bases, and 11 bases lay in between.

This clone was recorded a few times. The chain has TRBV27 and TRBJ1-2, with D perhaps matching TRBD1 (6 bases). In germline, CDR1 is MNHEY, CDR2 SMNVEV (reference sequence). V lost 6 bases, J lost 4 bases, and 18 bases lay in between. This CDR3 region has 15 residues. The CDR3 nucleotides read TGTGCCAGCAGGGTTTCTACAGGGCATGCCTATGGCTACACCTTC. It encodes CASRVSTGHAYGYTF.

The chain carries TRBV28 and TRBJ2-5; 7 bases are shared with TRBD1. The tail of the sequence fits TRBJ2-7 better, so the J call may be wrong. The CDR3 is 16 residues long. Germline-derived CDR1 and CDR2 are MDHEN and SYDVKM. CDR3 amino acids: CASTSIRTGAWGEQYF. In DNA form, the CDR3 reads TGTGCCAGCACCTCGATCAGGACAGGAGCCTGGGGCGAGCAGTACTTC.

The chain joins TRBV30 to TRBJ1-3, with 7 bases matching TRBD1. V lost 3 bases and J lost 4; bases outside the gene matches: 6. The CDR3 runs 14 residues. Germline CDR1 reads GTSNPN; CDR2 reads SVGIG (reference sequence). CDR3 bases: TGTGCCTGGAGGACAGGGTTTGGAGGAAACACCATATATTTT. This codes for CAWRTGFGGNTIYF.